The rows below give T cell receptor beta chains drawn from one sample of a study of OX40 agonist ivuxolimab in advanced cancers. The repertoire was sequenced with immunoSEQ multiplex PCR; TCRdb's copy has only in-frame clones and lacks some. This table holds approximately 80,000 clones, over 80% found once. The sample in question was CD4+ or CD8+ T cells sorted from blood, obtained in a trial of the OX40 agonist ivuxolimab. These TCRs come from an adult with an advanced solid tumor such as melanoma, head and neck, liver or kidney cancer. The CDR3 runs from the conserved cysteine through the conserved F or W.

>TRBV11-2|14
CASSLSRTHGELFF
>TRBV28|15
CASRGRGGVEEKLFF
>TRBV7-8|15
CASSLGAGEGEKLFF
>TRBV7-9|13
CASSFNSGNTIYF
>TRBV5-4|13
CASSSTVDGELFF
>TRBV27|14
CASSLSGGGETQYF
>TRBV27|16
CASSLMPRDRVLEQYF
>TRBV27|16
CASSLPRLASYNEQFF
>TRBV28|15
CASSLTSASTTEAFF
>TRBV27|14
CASSFRGLNYGYTF
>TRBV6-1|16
CASSEVYGTGEDEQYF